These 21 T cell receptor beta chains were sequenced from one sample in a study of cytomegalovirus exposure and HLA in healthy donors. The PCR had 60 Vbeta and 13 Jbeta primers. Profiling relied on immunoSEQ multiplex PCR, and the TCRdb table lists in-frame clones only, not all of them. Of some 150,000 clones in the sample, roughly 80% were seen once. Material for sequencing was PBMCs. These receptors originate from a woman aged 50 to 60 in good health and CMV-seronegative.

The J gene is TRBJ2-5, the V gene TRBV6-1, with 9 bases matching TRBD2. Germline V gene sequence: CDR1 MNHNS, CDR2 SASEGT. The V and J ends lost 4 bases and 5 bases, in that order; junction bases with no gene match: 8. The CDR3 is made up of 15 amino acids. This CDR3 is CASSATGTSRETQYF. The CDR3 DNA reads as TGTGCCAGCAGTGCTACCGGGACTAGCAGGGAGACCCAGTACTTC.

Details on this clone: This may arise from a read error, as a much more abundant clone is one base away. The chain links TRBV4-3 to TRBJ1-1, with 8 positions matching TRBD1. Germline loops: CDR1 LGHNA, CDR2 YSLEER. CDR3 length equals 17 residues. The CDR3 DNA is TGCACCAGCAGCCAAGGGGTGACAGGGGACGGGAACACTGAAGCTTTCTTT. It encodes CTSSQGVTGDGNTEAFF.

This sequence joins TRBV7-9 and TRBJ1-1; D gene uncertain. The CDR3 is made up of 13 amino acids. The ends were cut back, 3 bases at V and 1 base at J, with 6 bases in the middle. The germline gives CDR1 SEHNR, CDR2 FQNEAQ (reference sequence). The CDR3: CASSFEGNTEAFF. The CDR3 nucleotides read TGTGCCAGCAGCTTCGAGGGGAACACTGAAGCTTTCTTT.

The rearrangement links TRBV2 to TRBJ1-5, with D unresolved. Trimming shortened V by 4 bases and J by 4 bases, and 8 bases separated the two germline ends. Per germline, CDR1 SNHLY and CDR2 FYNNEI. CDR3 length: 13 residues. In DNA form, the CDR3 reads TGTGCCAGCAGTGTCCTGCTAAATCAGCCCCAGCATTTT. Its protein is CASSVLLNQPQHF.

V is TRBV9 and J is TRBJ2-2, with TRBD2 matching over 10 bases. Germline loops: CDR1 SGDLS, CDR2 YYNGEE. The CDR3 covers 16 residues. V shed 6 bases, J shed 4 bases, and the junction held 9 bases outside the gene matches. The CDR3: CASTETSGFGTGELFF. DNA of the CDR3: TGTGCCAGCACAGAGACTAGCGGGTTTGGCACCGGGGAGCTGTTTTTT. Filled out from reference TRBV9 and TRBJ2-2, the complete variable domain reads DSGVTQTPKHLITATGQRVTLRCSPRSGDLSVYWYQQSLDQGLQFLIQYYNGEERAKGNILERFSAQQFPDLHSELNLSSLELGDSALYFCASTETSGFGTGELFFGEGSRLTVL.

CDR3 residues: CASSLGLAGADTQYF. In DNA form, the CDR3 reads TGTGCCAGCAGCCTAGGACTAGCGGGGGCAGATACGCAGTATTTT. The chain couples TRBV11-3 to TRBJ2-3, with 13 nucleotides matching TRBD2. The germline CDR1 and CDR2 sequences are SGHNT and YENEEA. Trimming took 5 bases from V and 4 from J; bases not matched to a gene: 3. There are 15 residues in the CDR3.

The rearrangement joins TRBV6-6 to TRBJ2-1; 9 nucleotides align to TRBD2. Trimming took 7 bases from V and 0 from J; bases not matched to a gene: 7. The germline V gene has CDR1 MNHNY and CDR2 SVGAGI (reference sequence). The CDR3 has 16 amino acids. The CDR3 nucleotides are TGTGCCAGCACAGGTCAGCGGGGGGACTCCTACAATGAGCAGTTCTTC. Translating gives CASTGQRGDSYNEQFF.

The CDR3 DNA sequence: TGTGCCAGCAGGGCCGGGTTGTTCGGCGGCTACACCTTC. Protein product: CASRAGLFGGYTF. The rearrangement links TRBV28 to TRBJ1-2; D gene unclear. The V gene lost 6 bases and the J gene lost 8 bases, with 16 bases spanning the gap. The CDR3 covers 13 residues. Looked up from germline, CDR1 is MDHEN and CDR2 is SYDVKM.

The rearrangement joins TRBV10-3 to TRBJ1-5; TRBD1 matches at 10 bases. This CDR3 spans 15 amino acids. In germline, CDR1 is ENHRY, CDR2 SYGVKD. Germline trimming cut 5 bases from V and 1 base from J; bases unmatched to any gene: 2. CDR3 amino acids: CAISWDRGSNQPQHF. Here the CDR3 DNA reads TGTGCCATCAGTTGGGACAGGGGAAGCAATCAGCCCCAGCATTTT.

CDR3 loop: CASSETGLSNQPQHF. The CDR3 coding sequence is TGTGCCAGCAGTGAAACAGGGTTGAGCAATCAGCCCCAGCATTTT. V gene TRBV6-1 combines with J gene TRBJ1-5; D perhaps matches TRBD1 (6 bases). The V gene's germline CDR1 is MNHNS and CDR2 SASEGT. V lost 2 bases, J lost 1 base, and 9 bases lay in between. CDR3 length: 15 residues.

This CDR3 is CSAWTGSYEQYF. CDR3 DNA sequence: TGCAGCGCATGGACAGGGTCCTACGAGCAGTACTTC. J is TRBJ2-7 and V is TRBV29-1, with 8 positions matching TRBD1. Per the germline V gene, CDR1 is SQVTM and CDR2 is ANQGSEA. V trimming: 7 bases; J trimming: 1 base; junction bases outside the gene matches: 3. The CDR3 is 12 amino acids.

This clone was seen at least ten times. The chain uses TRBV9 and TRBJ1-1; maybe TRBD1 (6 bases). The CDR3 has 17 amino acids. Germline CDR1 is SGDLS and CDR2 is YYNGEE. V shed 6 bases and J shed 4 bases, with 25 bases lying between them. Written as DNA, the CDR3 is TGTGCCAGCACGTTGGACAGTAAACCCTCAGACCTCACTGAAGCTTTCTTT. Residues: CASTLDSKPSDLTEAFF.

The rearrangement joins TRBV7-2 to TRBJ1-1; TRBD1 matches at 8 bases. This CDR3 has 16 residues. Looked up from germline, CDR1 is SGHTA and CDR2 is FQGNSA. J was trimmed by 5 bases and V by 1 base; bases with no gene match: 9. DNA of the CDR3: TGTGCCAGCAGCTTAGGACACAGGGGGGATCTGACTGAAGCTTTCTTT. Translated, it gives CASSLGHRGDLTEAFF.

The CDR3 bases are TGTGCTAGTGGTCCCACAGGGGGCAGGACAGATACGCAGTATTTT. Encoded protein: CASGPTGGRTDTQYF. The J gene is TRBJ2-3, the V gene TRBV12-5; 9 positions agree with TRBD1. The CDR3 contains 15 residues. Germline-derived CDR1 and CDR2 are LGHNT and FRNRAP. V dropped 5 bases and J dropped 3; count of bases not matched to a gene: 6.

The chain is built from TRBV10-3 and TRBJ1-5; 7 bases are shared with TRBD1. J lost 5 bases, V lost 5 bases, and 3 bases had no gene match. CDR3 length: 13 residues. Germline values: CDR1 ENHRY, CDR2 SYGVKD. As DNA, the CDR3 is TGTGCCATCAGTACAGGGGACCATCAGCCCCAGCATTTT. Translated: CAISTGDHQPQHF.

The chain couples TRBV10-1 to TRBJ2-1, with a possible D match to TRBD1 (6 bases). The CDR3 consists of 14 residues. The V gene's germline CDR1 is WNHNN and CDR2 SYGVQD (reference sequence). The V end was cut by 2 bases, the J end by 2 bases, with 7 bases between. The CDR3 protein is CASSEPGAYNEQFF. The CDR3 nucleotides read TGCGCCAGCAGTGAGCCAGGGGCCTACAATGAGCAGTTCTTC.

The chain is built from TRBV25-1 and TRBJ2-5, with D perhaps matching TRBD1 (5 bases). V lost 0 bases and J 1 base, leaving 18 bases between the germline ends. The CDR3 has 18 amino acids. Germline V gives CDR1 MGHDK, CDR2 SYGVNS. The chain's CDR3 is CASSEYLADSLPQETQYF. In DNA form, the CDR3 reads TGTGCCAGCAGTGAATACCTCGCCGACAGCCTACCCCAAGAGACCCAGTACTTC.

The chain joins TRBV9 to TRBJ1-2; D is perhaps TRBD1 (5 bases). The CDR3 has 18 residues. Per the germline V gene, CDR1 is SGDLS and CDR2 is YYNGEE. The ends were cut back, 0 bases at V and 7 bases at J, with 25 bases in the middle. The CDR3 nucleotides are TGTGCCAGCAGCGTAGGGGCACAATTCAGGGCAAGGGTTGGTGGCTACACCTTC. It is translated as CASSVGAQFRARVGGYTF.

The chain recombines TRBV7-6 with TRBJ1-2, with 10 bases aligning to TRBD1. The trim removed 5 bases at V and 10 bases at J, leaving 7 bases unmatched. Germline-derived CDR1 and CDR2 are SGHVS and FNYEAQ. CDR3 length equals 13 residues. DNA of the CDR3: TGTGCCAGCAGCCCAACCGGGACAGGGGACTACACCTTC. Translated, it gives CASSPTGTGDYTF.

The rearrangement links TRBV19 to TRBJ1-6; 9 bases map to TRBD1. Germline values: CDR1 LNHDA, CDR2 SQIVND (reference sequence). CDR3 length: 19 residues. The V and J ends lost 5 bases and 10 bases, in that order; junction bases with no gene match: 21. The DNA of the CDR3 is TGTGCCAGTAGTCTTCCGTCCCGGGACAGGGTTCAGGGCCGGTCACCCCTCCACTTT. It is translated as CASSLPSRDRVQGRSPLHF.

The chain links TRBV28 to TRBJ1-1; D not certain. Germline V gives CDR1 MDHEN, CDR2 SYDVKM. The V end was cut by 7 bases, the J end by 1 base, with 4 bases between. CDR3 length equals 11 residues. The CDR3 loop reads CASIRNTEAFF. Here the CDR3 DNA reads TGTGCCAGCATTCGGAACACTGAAGCTTTCTTT.